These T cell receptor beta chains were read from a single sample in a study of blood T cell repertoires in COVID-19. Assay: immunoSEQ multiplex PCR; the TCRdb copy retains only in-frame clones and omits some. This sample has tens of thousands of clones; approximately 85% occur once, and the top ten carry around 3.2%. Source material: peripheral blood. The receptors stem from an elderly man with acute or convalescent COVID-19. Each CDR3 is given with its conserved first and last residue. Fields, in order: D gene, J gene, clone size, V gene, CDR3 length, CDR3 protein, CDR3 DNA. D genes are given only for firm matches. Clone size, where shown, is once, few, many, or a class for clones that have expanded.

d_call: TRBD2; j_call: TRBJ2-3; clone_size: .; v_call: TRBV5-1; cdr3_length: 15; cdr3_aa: CASSYTSGRTDTQYF; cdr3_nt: TGCGCCAGCAGCTATACTAGCGGGCGCACAGATACGCAGTATTTT
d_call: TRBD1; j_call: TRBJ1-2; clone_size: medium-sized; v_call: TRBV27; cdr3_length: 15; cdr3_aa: CASSLTSQGASGYTF; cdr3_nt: TGTGCCAGCAGTTTAACCTCGCAGGGGGCATCAGGCTACACCTTC
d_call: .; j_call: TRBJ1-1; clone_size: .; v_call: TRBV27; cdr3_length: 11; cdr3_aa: CASGRWTEAFF; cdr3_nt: TGTGCCAGCGGTCGGTGGACTGAAGCTTTCTTT
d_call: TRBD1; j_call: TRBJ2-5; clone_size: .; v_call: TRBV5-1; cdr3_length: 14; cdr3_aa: CASSLAGTGETQYF; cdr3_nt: TGCGCCAGCAGCTTGGCCGGGACAGGGGAGACCCAGTACTTC
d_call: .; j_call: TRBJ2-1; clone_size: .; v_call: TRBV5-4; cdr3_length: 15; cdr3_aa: CATQGGVQSYNEQFF; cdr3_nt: TGTGCCACCCAAGGGGGGGTACAGTCCTACAATGAGCAGTTCTTC
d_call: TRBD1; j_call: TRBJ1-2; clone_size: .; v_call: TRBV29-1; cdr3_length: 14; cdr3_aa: CSVPVQGVYYGYTF; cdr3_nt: TGCAGCGTTCCGGTACAGGGGGTTTACTATGGCTACACCTTC
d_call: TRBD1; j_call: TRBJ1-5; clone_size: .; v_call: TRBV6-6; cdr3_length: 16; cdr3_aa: CASSSRQGHSNQPQHF; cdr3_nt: TGTGCCAGCAGTTCCCGACAGGGGCATAGCAATCAGCCCCAGCATTTT
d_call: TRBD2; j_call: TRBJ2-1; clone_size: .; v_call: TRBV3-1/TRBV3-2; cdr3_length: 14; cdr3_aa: CASQGWTSGDEQFF; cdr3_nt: TGTGCCAGCCAAGGGTGGACTAGCGGGGATGAGCAGTTCTTC
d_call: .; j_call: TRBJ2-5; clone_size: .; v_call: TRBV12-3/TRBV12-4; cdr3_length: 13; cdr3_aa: CASSLSRWETQYF; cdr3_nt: TGTGCCAGCAGTTTATCTAGGTGGGAGACCCAGTACTTC
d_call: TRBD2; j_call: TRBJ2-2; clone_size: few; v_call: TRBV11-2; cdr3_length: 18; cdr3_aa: CASSSGTSGPKRTGELFF; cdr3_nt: TGTGCCAGCAGCTCAGGGACTAGCGGCCCTAAGAGGACCGGGGAGCTGTTTTTT
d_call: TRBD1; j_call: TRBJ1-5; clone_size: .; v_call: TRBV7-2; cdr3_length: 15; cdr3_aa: CASSLQQGAGQPQHF; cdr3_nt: TGTGCCAGCAGCTTACAACAGGGGGCGGGTCAGCCCCAGCATTTT
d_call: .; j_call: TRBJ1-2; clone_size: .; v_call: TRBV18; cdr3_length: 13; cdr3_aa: CASSPGRDYGYTF; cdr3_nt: TGTGCCAGCTCACCAGGGAGGGACTATGGCTACACCTTC
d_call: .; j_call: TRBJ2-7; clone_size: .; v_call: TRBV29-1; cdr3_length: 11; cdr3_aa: CSVLVGHEQYF; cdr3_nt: TGCAGCGTTTTAGTGGGCCACGAGCAGTACTTC
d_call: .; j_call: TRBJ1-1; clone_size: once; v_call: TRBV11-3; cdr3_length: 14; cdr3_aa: CASSLQATAVGAFF; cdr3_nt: TGTGCCAGCAGCTTACAGGCAACTGCCGTTGGGGCTTTCTTT
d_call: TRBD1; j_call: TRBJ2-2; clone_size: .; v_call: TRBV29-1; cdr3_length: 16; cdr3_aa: CSAIPSKGALTGELFF; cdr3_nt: TGCAGCGCTATACCCTCCAAGGGGGCGCTAACCGGGGAGCTGTTTTTT
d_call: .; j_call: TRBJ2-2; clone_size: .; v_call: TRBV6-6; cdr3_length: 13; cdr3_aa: CASSSGYTGELFF; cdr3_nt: TGTGCCAGCAGTTCGGGGTACACCGGGGAGCTGTTTTTT